This record covers a single T cell receptor beta chain. The record originates from a study of blood T cell repertoires in COVID-19. The overall study: The samples span acute and convalescent COVID-19 from the United States, Italy and Spain. From T cells, B-cell-depleted T cells, or PBMCs came the material, which was cDNA or gDNA.

V was pared by 5 bases and J by 7 bases, with 7 bases of the junction left unmatched. The CDR3 is made up of 13 amino acids. Germline V CDR1 and CDR2: LGHNA, YNFKEQ. Original analysis: Nucleated cell number was recorded as an estimate derived from reference gene primer amplification. The protocol was immunoSEQ multiplex PCR, while the TCRdb copy is restricted to in-frame clones and leaves out a portion. V and J calls and clone size come straight from that table; D and trimming were deduced from the DNA. Among roughly 140,000 clones listed, 80% to 85% were seen once. This chain links TRBV4-2 with TRBJ2-7, with 8 bases that match TRBD2. This clonotype was obtained from a human donor in a cohort sampled during active COVID-19. Sequencing was carried out using peripheral blood. This CDR3 reads CASSARLASEQYF. The CDR3 coding sequence is TGTGCCAGCAGCGCCCGACTAGCGAGTGAGCAGTACTTC.